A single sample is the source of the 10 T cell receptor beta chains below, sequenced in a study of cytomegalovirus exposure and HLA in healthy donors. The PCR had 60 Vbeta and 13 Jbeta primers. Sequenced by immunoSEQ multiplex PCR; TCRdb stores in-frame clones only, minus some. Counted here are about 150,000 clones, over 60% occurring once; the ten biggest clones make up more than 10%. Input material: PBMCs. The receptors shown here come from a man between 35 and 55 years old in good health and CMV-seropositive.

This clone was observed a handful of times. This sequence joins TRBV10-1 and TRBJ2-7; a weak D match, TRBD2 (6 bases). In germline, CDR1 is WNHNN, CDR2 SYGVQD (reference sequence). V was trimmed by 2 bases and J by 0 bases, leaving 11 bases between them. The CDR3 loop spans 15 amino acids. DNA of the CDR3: TGCGCCAGCAGTGAGGGGGGTAGCGGCTCCTACGAGCAGTACTTC. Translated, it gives CASSEGGSGSYEQYF.

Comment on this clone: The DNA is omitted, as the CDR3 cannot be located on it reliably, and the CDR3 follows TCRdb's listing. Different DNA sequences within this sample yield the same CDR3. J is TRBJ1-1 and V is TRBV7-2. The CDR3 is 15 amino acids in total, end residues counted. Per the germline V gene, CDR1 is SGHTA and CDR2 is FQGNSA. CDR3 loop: CASSLVGRGNTEAFF.

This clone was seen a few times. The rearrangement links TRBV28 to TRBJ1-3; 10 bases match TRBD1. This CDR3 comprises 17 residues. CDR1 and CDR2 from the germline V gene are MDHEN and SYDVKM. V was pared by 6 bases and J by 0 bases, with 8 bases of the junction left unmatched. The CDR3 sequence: CASRGTGAFYSGNTIYF. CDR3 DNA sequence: TGTGCCAGCAGGGGGACAGGGGCCTTTTACTCTGGAAACACCATATATTTT. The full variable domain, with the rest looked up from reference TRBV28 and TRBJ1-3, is DVKVTQSSRYLVKRTGEKVFLECVQDMDHENMFWYRQDPGLGLRLIYFSYDVKMKEKGDIPEGYSVSREKKERFSLILESASTNQTSMYLCASRGTGAFYSGNTIYFGEGSWLTVV.

CDR3 protein: CASSQLSPGAGGSYEQYF. In DNA, the CDR3 is TGTGCCAGCAGCCAATTGTCCCCCGGGGCAGGGGGCTCCTACGAGCAGTACTTC. The chain joins TRBV14 to TRBJ2-7, with 7 bases identical to TRBD1. The trim removed 2 bases at V and 0 bases at J, leaving 13 bases unmatched. This CDR3 spans 18 amino acids. Germline V CDR1 and CDR2: SGHDN, FVKESK.

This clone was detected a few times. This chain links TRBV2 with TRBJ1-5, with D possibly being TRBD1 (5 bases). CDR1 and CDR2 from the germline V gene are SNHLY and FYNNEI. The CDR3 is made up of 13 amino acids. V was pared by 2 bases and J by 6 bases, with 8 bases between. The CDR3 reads CASSELTAQPQHF. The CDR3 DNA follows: TGTGCCAGCAGTGAATTGACAGCTCAGCCCCAGCATTTT.

The CDR3 spells CATRLVLEGELFF. In DNA, the CDR3 is TGTGCCACCCGACTAGTCTTAGAGGGGGAGCTGTTTTTT. The chain carries TRBV6-4 and TRBJ2-2; tentative D call: TRBD2 (6 bases). V lost 10 bases, J lost 8 bases, and 17 bases lay in between. Per the germline V gene, CDR1 is MRHNA and CDR2 is SNTAGT. There are 13 residues in the CDR3.

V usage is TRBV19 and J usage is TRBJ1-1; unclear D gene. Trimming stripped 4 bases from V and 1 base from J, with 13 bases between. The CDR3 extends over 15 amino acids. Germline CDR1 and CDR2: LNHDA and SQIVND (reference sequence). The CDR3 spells CASSNRRVGNTEAFF. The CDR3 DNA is TGTGCCAGTAGTAATAGGAGAGTGGGGAACACTGAAGCTTTCTTT.

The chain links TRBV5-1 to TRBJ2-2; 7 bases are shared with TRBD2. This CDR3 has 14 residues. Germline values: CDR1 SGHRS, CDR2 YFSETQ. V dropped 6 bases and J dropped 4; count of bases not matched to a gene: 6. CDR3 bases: TGCGCCAGCATGGGCGGGAGTACCACCGGGGAGCTGTTTTTT. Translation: CASMGGSTTGELFF.

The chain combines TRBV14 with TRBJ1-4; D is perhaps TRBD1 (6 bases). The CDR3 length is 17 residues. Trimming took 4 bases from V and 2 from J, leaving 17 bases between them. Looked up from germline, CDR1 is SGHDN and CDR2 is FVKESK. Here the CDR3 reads CASSPRLRQDTNEKLFF. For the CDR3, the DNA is TGTGCCAGCAGCCCCCGCCTCCGACAGGACACTAATGAAAAACTGTTTTTT.

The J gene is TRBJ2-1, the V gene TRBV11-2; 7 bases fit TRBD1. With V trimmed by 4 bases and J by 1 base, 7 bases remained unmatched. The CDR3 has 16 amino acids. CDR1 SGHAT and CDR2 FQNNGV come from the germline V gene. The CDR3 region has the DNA TGTGCCAGCAGCTCCCGGACAGGACGATCCTACAATGAGCAGTTCTTC. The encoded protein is CASSSRTGRSYNEQFF.